This T cell receptor beta chain emerged from a study of cytomegalovirus exposure and HLA in healthy donors. Trimming removed 5 bases from V and 4 bases from J; junction bases left unmatched: 21. Germline CDR1 and CDR2: SGHNT and YENEEA. The CDR3 consists of 20 residues. The primer mix had 60 Vbeta and 13 Jbeta primers. Clones were read by immunoSEQ multiplex PCR, and TCRdb kept only the in-frame ones, dropping some. The repertoire holds 200,000 to 250,000 clones, 65% to 80% seen once, with 1.7% in the top ten. The gene calls are TRBV11-3 and TRBJ2-3, with 10 nucleotides matching TRBD2. The source of this sequence is a man in his fifties in good health and CMV-seronegative. Sequencing was performed on PBMCs. The CDR3 DNA reads TGTGCCAGCAGCCTCTCCCGAGGCTCTAGCGGGAGTTTTTCCCCAGATACGCAGTATTTT. The encoded protein is CASSLSRGSSGSFSPDTQYF.